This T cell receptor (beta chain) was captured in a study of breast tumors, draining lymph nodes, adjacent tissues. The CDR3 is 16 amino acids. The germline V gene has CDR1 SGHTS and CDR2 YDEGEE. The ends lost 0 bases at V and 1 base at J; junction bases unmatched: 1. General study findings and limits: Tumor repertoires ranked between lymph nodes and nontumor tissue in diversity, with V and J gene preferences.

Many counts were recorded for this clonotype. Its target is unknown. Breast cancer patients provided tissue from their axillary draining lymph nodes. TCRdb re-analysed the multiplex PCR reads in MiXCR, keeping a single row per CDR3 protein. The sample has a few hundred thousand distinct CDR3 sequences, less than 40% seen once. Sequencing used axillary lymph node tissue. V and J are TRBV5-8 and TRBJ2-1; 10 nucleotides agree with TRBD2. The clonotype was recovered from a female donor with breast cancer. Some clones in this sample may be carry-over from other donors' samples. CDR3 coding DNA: TGTGCCAGCAGCTTGGCTAGCGGGGGATCCTACAATGAGCAGTTCTTC. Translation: CASSLASGGSYNEQFF.